This T cell receptor beta chain was identified in a study of T-cell memory formation after mild COVID-19. On the study more broadly: Largely, TCR clusters stayed within a single donor.

Of note for this clonotype: The antigen remains undetermined.

The germline gives CDR1 MNHEY, CDR2 SVGEGT. The V end lost 2 bases, the J end lost 7 bases, and 6 bases lay between the germline ends. This CDR3 region has 12 residues. TCRalpha and TCRbeta libraries used 5'RACE with constant-segment primers and UMIs. TCRdb redid the calling of the 5' RACE reads with MiXCR, one entry per CDR3 protein. The table lists hundreds of thousands of distinct CDR3 sequences, roughly 15% of them singletons. Study-wide points: Cross-reactive memory appears to have joined, as suggested by some responding clones showing up in pre-infection memory. A second wave of clones peaked on day 37, and their SARS-CoV-2 specificity went unconfirmed.

The receptor was isolated from a man in his late teens or twenties who had mild COVID-19 (a few samples of this study predate the infection). Cell type and time point are not known. Sequenced sample: PBMCs or a T cell subset sorted from them (not recorded which). The chain couples TRBV6-2 or TRBV6-3 to TRBJ2-1; a possible D gene is TRBD2 (5 bases). CDR3 region: CASSYRRNEQFF. Written as DNA, the CDR3 is TGTGCCAGCAGTTACCGGAGGAATGAGCAGTTCTTC.